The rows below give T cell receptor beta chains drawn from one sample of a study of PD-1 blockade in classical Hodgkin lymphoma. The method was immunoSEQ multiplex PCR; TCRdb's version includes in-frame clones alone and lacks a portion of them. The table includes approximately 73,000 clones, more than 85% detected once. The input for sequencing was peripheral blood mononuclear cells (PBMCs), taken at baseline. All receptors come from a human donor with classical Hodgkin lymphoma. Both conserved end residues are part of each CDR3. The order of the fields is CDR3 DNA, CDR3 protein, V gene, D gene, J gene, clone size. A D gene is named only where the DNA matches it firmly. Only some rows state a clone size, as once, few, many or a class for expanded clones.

TGTGCCAGCAGTCCCCCCCGGGGAGAACCCTACGAGCAGTACTTC | CASSPPRGEPYEQYF | TRBV27 | . | TRBJ2-7 | .
TGTGCCAGCAGCTTACCCTCACAGGGAGGCCTTCAAAGAGGGGCAAGTGAGCAGTTCTTC | CASSLPSQGGLQRGASEQFF | TRBV7-3 | . | TRBJ2-1 | .
TGTGTCTCCGCCAGAGATGGCTACACCTTC | CVSARDGYTF | TRBV28 | . | TRBJ1-2 | many
TGTGCCAGCAGCCTCCACCGGACGTTCTCTGGGGCCAACGTCCTGACTTTC | CASSLHRTFSGANVLTF | TRBV9 | . | TRBJ2-6 | .
TGCAGCGTTGGGATTGGTAAGGAGGGGGCGAACTATGGCTACACCTTC | CSVGIGKEGANYGYTF | TRBV29-1 | TRBD1 | TRBJ1-2 | .
TGTGCCAGCAGCCCGTCCGGACAGAATAATCAGCCCCAGCATTTT | CASSPSGQNNQPQHF | TRBV4-2 | . | TRBJ1-5 | .
TGTGCCAGCAGCTCCCCCCAGGACACCGACCAAGAGACCCAGTACTTC | CASSSPQDTDQETQYF | TRBV5-4 | . | TRBJ2-5 | .
TGCAGCGTTACCCGGGGGGGTGGCTACACCTTC | CSVTRGGGYTF | TRBV29-1 | . | TRBJ1-2 | few
TGTGCCAGTAGTATAGAAGGGGTAGTCACAGATACGCAGTATTTT | CASSIEGVVTDTQYF | TRBV19 | . | TRBJ2-3 | .
TGTGCCAGCAGCGGAGGACAGGATGGAGGCTACACCTTC | CASSGGQDGGYTF | TRBV9 | TRBD1 | TRBJ1-2 | .
TGTGCCAGCAGCGTCTGGGACACAGATACGCAGTATTTT | CASSVWDTDTQYF | TRBV9 | . | TRBJ2-3 | .
TGTGCCAGCAGCCCCACCGGGGGGGGACCAGATACGCAGTATTTT | CASSPTGGGPDTQYF | TRBV7-3 | TRBD2 | TRBJ2-3 | .
TGTGCCAGCAGCTCTTTGGGGACTCCTTCCTACAATGAGCAGTTCTTC | CASSSLGTPSYNEQFF | TRBV14 | . | TRBJ2-1 | .
TGTGCCAGCAGCCTAGTTATGGTAAGGGACAGAGCCTACGAGCAGTACTTC | CASSLVMVRDRAYEQYF | TRBV11-2 | TRBD1 | TRBJ2-7 | once